The 21 T cell receptor beta chains below were found in one sample sequenced in a study of cytomegalovirus exposure and HLA in healthy donors. Using immunoSEQ multiplex PCR, the repertoire was profiled, and TCRdb retains in-frame clones only, with some absent. Of 100,000 to 130,000 clones listed, approximately 86% were seen once; the top ten hold around 3%. Sequenced sample: PBMCs. Receptors originate from a woman aged 18-29 years in good health and CMV-seronegative.

The rearrangement links TRBV18 to TRBJ1-2; 8 nucleotides align to TRBD1. After removal of 1 base from V and 8 bases from J, the junction contained 6 bases not matched to a gene. CDR1 is KGHSH, CDR2 LQKENI, per germline. The CDR3 has 14 amino acids. CDR3 residues: CASSPQGQASGYTF. CDR3 DNA: TGTGCCAGCTCACCACAGGGACAGGCGTCCGGCTACACCTTC.

The chain links TRBV7-6 to TRBJ1-1; D might be TRBD1 (5 bases). The CDR3 totals 15 residues. Germline values: CDR1 SGHVS, CDR2 FNYEAQ. Trimming removed 1 base at V and 5 bases at J, with 14 bases between. In nucleotides, the CDR3 is TGTGCCAGCAGCTTAGAAGAATCAGGGCTTACTGAAGCTTTCTTT. Translation: CASSLEESGLTEAFF. The entire variable domain, with the rest obtained from reference TRBV7-6 and TRBJ1-1, is as follows: GAGVSQSPRYKVTKRGQDVALRCDPISGHVSLYWYRQALGQGPEFLTYFNYEAQQDKSGLPNDRFSAERPEGSISTLTIQRTEQRDSAMYRCASSLEESGLTEAFFGQGTRLTVV.

The chain is built from TRBV6-4 and TRBJ2-1, with D possibly TRBD1 on 6 matching bases. CDR3 length: 15 residues. V gave up 9 bases and J gave up 0 bases, with 15 bases separating them. Germline values: CDR1 MRHNA, CDR2 SNTAGT. Here the CDR3 DNA reads TGTGCCAGGAATCCTAAAGGGGGCTCCTACAATGAGCAGTTCTTC. Translated, it gives CARNPKGGSYNEQFF.

The chain employs TRBV7-3 and TRBJ2-1; D ambiguous. CDR3 size: 13 residues. V lost 5 bases to trimming and J lost 6 bases, with 11 bases between them. The V gene's germline CDR1 is SGHTA and CDR2 FQGTGA. The CDR3 region is CASSRTAANEQFF. The CDR3 DNA reads TGTGCCAGCAGCCGAACAGCAGCCAATGAGCAGTTCTTC.

The chain links TRBV9 to TRBJ1-3; TRBD1 aligns across 11 bases. The CDR3 totals 20 residues. Germline assignment: CDR1 SGDLS and CDR2 YYNGEE. V dropped 3 bases and J dropped 6; count of bases not matched to a gene: 20. As DNA, the CDR3 is TGTGCCAGCAGCGCCTCCCGTTCCTGGACAGGGGGCATCAAGGAAAACACCATATATTTT. It is translated as CASSASRSWTGGIKENTIYF.

The J gene is TRBJ2-7, the V gene TRBV28; D ambiguous. The germline CDR1 and CDR2 sequences are MDHEN and SYDVKM. This CDR3 comprises 12 residues. V lost 3 bases to trimming and J lost 3 bases, with 6 bases between them. The CDR3 DNA reads TGTGCCAGCAGTTTCCAGCGCTACGAGCAGTACTTC. Protein: CASSFQRYEQYF.

The chain uses TRBV2 and TRBJ2-5; perhaps TRBD2 as D (5 bases). The CDR3 consists of 14 residues. The V gene lost 1 base and the J gene lost 10 bases, with 16 bases spanning the gap. Germline V CDR1 and CDR2: SNHLY, FYNNEI. CDR3 in amino acids: CASSEGRAPGDQYF. The CDR3 nucleotides are TGTGCCAGCAGTGAAGGGCGGGCACCTGGGGACCAGTACTTC. The full variable domain, in which reference TRBV2 and TRBJ2-5 provide the parts outside the CDR3, is EPEVTQTPSHQVTQMGQEVILRCVPISNHLYFYWYRQILGQKVEFLVSFYNNEISEKSEIFDDQFSVERPDGSNFTLKIRSTKLEDSAMYFCASSEGRAPGDQYFGPGTRLLVL.

The chain links TRBV27 to TRBJ1-2; D remains ambiguous. V was shortened by 2 bases and J by 2 bases, with 6 bases between the two germline ends. This CDR3 spans 13 amino acids. Germline V CDR1 and CDR2: MNHEY, SMNVEV (reference sequence). The chain's CDR3 is CASSLRENYGYTF. The CDR3 DNA sequence: TGTGCCAGCAGTTTAAGAGAGAACTATGGCTACACCTTC.

The rearrangement uses TRBV2 and TRBJ1-3; 8 positions match TRBD1. Germline CDR1 SNHLY, CDR2 FYNNEI. The CDR3 is made up of 14 amino acids. J gave up 2 bases and V 6 bases, and 3 bases lay outside the gene matches. The CDR3: CASRQGVAGNTIYF. The CDR3 nucleotides are TGTGCCAGCAGACAGGGGGTGGCTGGAAACACCATATATTTT.

This clone was counted a few times. CDR3 protein: CSVGTSGGYNEQFF. The CDR3, as DNA: TGCAGCGTCGGGACTAGCGGGGGGTACAATGAGCAGTTCTTC. V and J are TRBV29-1 and TRBJ2-1; 15 bases are a match to TRBD2. V dropped 6 bases and J dropped 4; count of bases not matched to a gene: 1. Germline CDR1 SQVTM, CDR2 ANQGSEA. CDR3 length: 14 amino acids.

CDR3 bases: TGTGCCAGCAGCGTGCGGACAGATAACTATGGCTACACCTTC. Residues: CASSVRTDNYGYTF. V and J are TRBV9 and TRBJ1-2; D possibly corresponds to TRBD1 (6 bases). Germline CDR1 reads SGDLS; CDR2 reads YYNGEE. With 2 bases removed from V and 1 base from J, the gap between germline ends came to 9 bases. The CDR3 extends over 14 amino acids.

Details on this clone: A far larger clone lies a single base away; this is likely a read error. The CDR3 DNA reads as TGTGCCAGCAGTGCACTAGCGGGGGGGTACAATGAGCAGTTCTTC. Amino acids: CASSALAGGYNEQFF. The rearrangement uses TRBV27 and TRBJ2-1, with 13 bases identical to TRBD2. With V trimmed by 5 bases and J by 4 bases, 2 bases remained unmatched. CDR1 and CDR2 from the germline V gene are MNHEY and SMNVEV (reference sequence). CDR3 length: 15 residues.

This clone was counted once. CDR3 nucleotides: TGTGCCAGCAGCCCCCGGGGGGAAGGGGGGACTGAAGCTTTCTTT. It yields the protein CASSPRGEGGTEAFF. The chain uses TRBV13 and TRBJ1-1, with a weak D call TRBD1 (6 bases). CDR3 size: 15 residues. V was shortened by 5 bases and J by 5 bases, with 18 bases between the two germline ends. Germline V CDR1 and CDR2: PRHDT, FYEKMQ (reference sequence). Looking up the rest from reference TRBV13 and TRBJ1-1 gives the full variable domain: AAGVIQSPRHLIKEKRETATLKCYPIPRHDTVYWYQQGPGQDPQFLISFYEKMQSDKGSIPDRFSAQQFSDYHSELNMSSLELGDSALYFCASSPRGEGGTEAFFGQGTRLTVV.

This CDR3 reads CASSTESDRGRNAFF. CDR3 sequence (DNA): TGTGCCAGCAGTACCGAATCGGACAGGGGGAGGAATGCTTTCTTT. The rearrangement joins TRBV2 to TRBJ1-1, with 10 bases lining up with TRBD1. J was trimmed by 11 bases and V by 5 bases; bases with no gene match: 14. Germline V gene data show CDR1 as SNHLY and CDR2 as FYNNEI. The CDR3 has 15 residues. Combining the CDR3 with reference TRBV2 and TRBJ1-1 gives the whole variable domain EPEVTQTPSHQVTQMGQEVILRCVPISNHLYFYWYRQILGQKVEFLVSFYNNEISEKSEIFDDQFSVERPDGSNFTLKIRSTKLEDSAMYFCASSTESDRGRNAFFGQGTRLTVV.

The chain recombines TRBV19 with TRBJ1-2, with D perhaps matching TRBD1 (5 bases). V lost 4 bases and J lost 0, with 12 bases in between. Germline V lookup: CDR1 LNHDA, CDR2 SQIVND (reference sequence). The CDR3 runs to 15 residues. CDR3 nucleotides: TGTGCCAGTAGTAGAGACAGTTCCTCTAACTATGGCTACACCTTC. Translated, it gives CASSRDSSSNYGYTF.

The chain is built from TRBV5-1 and TRBJ2-3, with 8 positions matching TRBD2. Looked up from germline, CDR1 is SGHRS and CDR2 is YFSETQ. The CDR3 extends over 16 amino acids. Trimming took 0 bases from V and 4 from J; bases not matched to a gene: 7. The CDR3 region has the DNA TGCGCCAGCAGCTTGGTACGCGGGGGGCCCGCAGATACGCAGTATTTT. It specifies CASSLVRGGPADTQYF.

This sequence joins TRBV27 and TRBJ1-1; no clear D. The CDR3 runs 13 residues. Germline assignment: CDR1 MNHEY and CDR2 SMNVEV (reference sequence). Trimming stripped 7 bases from V and 1 base from J, with 10 bases between. The CDR3 is CASKGRQNTEAFF. CDR3 nucleotide sequence: TGTGCCAGCAAAGGCAGGCAGAACACTGAAGCTTTCTTT.

This clone occurred a few times. The chain uses TRBV18 and TRBJ1-6; TRBD1 is a possible D gene (5 bases). This CDR3 region has 17 residues. Germline V gene sequence: CDR1 KGHSH, CDR2 LQKENI. V lost 4 bases and J lost 7, with 20 bases in between. The CDR3 coding sequence is TGTGCCAGCTCACTCCCGGCGGGGGGTGTGGGAAATTCACCCCTCCACTTT. Its translation: CASSLPAGGVGNSPLHF.

In its sample, this clone was seen once. The chain links TRBV30 to TRBJ1-4; D is possibly TRBD1 (5 bases). This CDR3 has 15 amino acids. V lost 0 bases to trimming and J lost 6 bases, with 14 bases between them. Germline CDR1 is GTSNPN and CDR2 is SVGIG (reference sequence). CDR3 residues: CAWSVVPGWDEKLFF. The CDR3 coding sequence is TGTGCCTGGAGTGTAGTCCCAGGGTGGGATGAAAAACTGTTTTTT.

J is TRBJ1-6 and V is TRBV7-9, with 7 bases lining up with TRBD1. Trimming removed 5 bases from V and 8 bases from J; junction bases left unmatched: 9. Germline V gene sequence: CDR1 SEHNR, CDR2 FQNEAQ (reference sequence). The CDR3 runs 15 residues. The CDR3 protein is CASSRVEGADSPLHF. The CDR3 DNA reads TGTGCCAGCAGCCGTGTAGAGGGGGCAGATTCACCCCTCCACTTT.

The rearrangement joins TRBV30 to TRBJ2-2; D may be TRBD1 (5 bases). Per the germline V gene, CDR1 is GTSNPN and CDR2 is SVGIG (reference sequence). The CDR3 is made up of 12 amino acids. The V and J ends lost 3 bases and 5 bases respectively, with 7 bases between them. CDR3 loop: CAWRGQTGELFF. CDR3 bases: TGTGCCTGGAGGGGGCAGACCGGGGAGCTGTTTTTT.